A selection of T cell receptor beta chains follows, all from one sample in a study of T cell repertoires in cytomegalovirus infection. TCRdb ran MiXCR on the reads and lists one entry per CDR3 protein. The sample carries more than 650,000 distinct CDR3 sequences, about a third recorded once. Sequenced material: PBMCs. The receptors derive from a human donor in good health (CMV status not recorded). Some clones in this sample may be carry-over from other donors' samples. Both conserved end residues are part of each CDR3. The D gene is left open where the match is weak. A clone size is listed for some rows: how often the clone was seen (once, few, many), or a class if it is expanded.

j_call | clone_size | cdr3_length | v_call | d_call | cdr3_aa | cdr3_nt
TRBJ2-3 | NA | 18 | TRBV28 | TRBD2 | CASSSNLPSGGAPDTQYF | TGTGCCAGCAGTTCGAACCTACCTAGCGGGGGGGCCCCAGATACGCAGTATTTT
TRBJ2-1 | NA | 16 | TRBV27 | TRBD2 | CASSRDSGSRDNEQFF | TGTGCCAGCAGTCGAGATAGCGGGAGTAGGGACAATGAGCAGTTCTTC
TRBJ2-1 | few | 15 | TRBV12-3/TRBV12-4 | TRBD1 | CASSYTGADYNEQFF | TGTGCCAGCAGTTATACAGGGGCTGACTACAATGAGCAGTTCTTC
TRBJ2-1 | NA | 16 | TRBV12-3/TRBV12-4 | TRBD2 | CASSPSGTSGRSEQFF | TGTGCCAGCAGTCCGTCCGGGACTAGCGGGAGAAGTGAGCAGTTCTTC
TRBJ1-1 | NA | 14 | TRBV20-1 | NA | CSARAGASNTEAFF | TGCAGTGCTAGAGCCGGGGCCTCGAACACTGAAGCTTTCTTT
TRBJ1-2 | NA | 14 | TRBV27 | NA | CASSSPDPPGGYTF | TGTGCCAGCAGTTCCCCAGACCCCCCGGGGGGCTACACCTTC
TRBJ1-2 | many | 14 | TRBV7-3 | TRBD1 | CASSWDSTNYGYTF | TGTGCCAGCAGCTGGGACAGCACTAACTATGGCTACACCTTC
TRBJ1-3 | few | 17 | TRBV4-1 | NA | CASSQAGGLSSGNTIYF | TGCGCCAGCAGCCAAGCTGGGGGGCTTAGCTCTGGAAACACCATATATTTT
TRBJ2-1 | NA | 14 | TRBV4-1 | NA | CASRGQGMYNEQFF | TGCGCCAGCAGGGGGCAGGGGATGTACAATGAGCAGTTCTTC
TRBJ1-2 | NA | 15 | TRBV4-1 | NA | CASSQDWAANYGYTF | TGCGCCAGCAGCCAAGATTGGGCCGCCAACTATGGCTACACCTTC
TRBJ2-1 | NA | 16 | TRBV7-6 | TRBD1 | CASSLGPGQANNGQFF | TGTGCCAGCAGCTTAGGCCCCGGACAGGCAAACAATGGGCAGTTCTTC
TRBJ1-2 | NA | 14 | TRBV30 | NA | CAWSVWEGDYGYTF | TGTGCCTGGAGTGTCTGGGAGGGGGACTATGGCTACACCTTC
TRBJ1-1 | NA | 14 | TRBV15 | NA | CATSRVDPETEAFF | TGTGCCACCAGCAGAGTGGACCCGGAGACTGAAGCTTTCTTT
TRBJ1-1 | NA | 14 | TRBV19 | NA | CASSIAPSILEAFF | TGTGCCAGTAGTATAGCCCCGTCGATCCTTGAAGCTTTCTTT
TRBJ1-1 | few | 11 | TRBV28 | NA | CASSRSVGAFF | TGTGCCAGCAGTAGGTCGGTCGGGGCTTTCTTT
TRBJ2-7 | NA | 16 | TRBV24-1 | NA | CATSVWGLPLPYEQYF | TGTGCCACCAGTGTGTGGGGATTGCCTCTCCCATACGAGCAGTACTTC
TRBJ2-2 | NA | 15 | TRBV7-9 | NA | CASSPVQGNTGELFF | TGTGCCAGCAGCCCGGTTCAGGGGAACACCGGGGAGCTGTTTTTT
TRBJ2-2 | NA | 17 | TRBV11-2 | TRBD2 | CASSLVGGTLNTGELFF | TGTGCCAGCAGCTTAGTCGGGGGGACTTTGAACACCGGGGAGCTGTTTTTT
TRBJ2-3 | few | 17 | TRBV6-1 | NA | CASSEGEFLPSTDTQYF | TGTGCCAGCAGTGAAGGGGAGTTCCTTCCTAGCACAGATACGCAGTATTTT
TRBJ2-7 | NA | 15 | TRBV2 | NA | CASSESAVLGGEQYF | TGTGCCAGCAGTGAATCGGCCGTATTGGGGGGCGAGCAGTACTTC
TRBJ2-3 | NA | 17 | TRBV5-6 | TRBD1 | CASSFVGMDRATDTQYF | TGTGCCAGCAGCTTCGTGGGCATGGACAGGGCCACAGATACGCAGTATTTT
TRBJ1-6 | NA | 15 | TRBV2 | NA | CASIPTTGLNSPLHF | TGTGCCAGCATACCGACGACAGGTCTTAATTCACCCCTCCACTTT
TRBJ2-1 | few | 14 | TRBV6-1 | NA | CASITGTGYNEQFF | TGTGCCAGCATTACCGGGACTGGATACAATGAGCAGTTCTTC
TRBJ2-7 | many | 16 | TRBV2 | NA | CASSEGRLDISYEQYF | TGTGCCAGCAGTGAAGGGAGATTAGACATCTCCTACGAGCAGTACTTC
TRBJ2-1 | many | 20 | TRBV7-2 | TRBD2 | CASSHPQGLAGGSLGNEQFF | TGTGCCAGCAGTCACCCCCAGGGACTAGCGGGAGGTAGTTTAGGCAATGAGCAGTTCTTC
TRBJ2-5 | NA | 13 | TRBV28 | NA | CASTLSGQETQYF | TGTGCCAGCACCTTAAGCGGGCAAGAGACCCAGTACTTC
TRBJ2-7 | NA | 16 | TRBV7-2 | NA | CASSLVGWGLTAEQYF | TGTGCCAGCAGCTTAGTTGGATGGGGACTGACCGCCGAGCAGTACTTC
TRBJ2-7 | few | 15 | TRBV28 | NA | CASSLGPQPPYEQYF | TGTGCCAGCAGTTTAGGGCCGCAACCCCCCTACGAGCAGTACTTC
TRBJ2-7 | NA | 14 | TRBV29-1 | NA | CSAALSGQLHEQYF | TGCAGCGCCGCCTTGTCTGGACAGCTCCACGAGCAGTACTTC
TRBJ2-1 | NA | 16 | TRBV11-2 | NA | CASSLGGLPSYNEQFF | TGTGCCAGCAGCTTAGGGGGTCTCCCCTCCTACAATGAGCAGTTCTTC
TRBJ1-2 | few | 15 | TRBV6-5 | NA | CASSYYGGVSYGYTF | TGTGCCAGCAGTTACTATGGGGGCGTTAGCTATGGCTACACCTTC
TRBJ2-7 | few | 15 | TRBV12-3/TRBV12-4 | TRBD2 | CASSFWREGLYEQYF | TGTGCCAGCAGTTTTTGGCGGGAGGGCCTGTACGAGCAGTACTTC
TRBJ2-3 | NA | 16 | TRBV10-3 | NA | CAISEGADSGTDTQYF | TGTGCCATCAGTGAGGGAGCTGATTCGGGAACAGATACGCAGTATTTT
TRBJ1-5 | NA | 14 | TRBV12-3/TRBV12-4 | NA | CASSFFRTSQPQHF | TGTGCCAGCAGTTTTTTCCGGACAAGTCAGCCCCAGCATTTT
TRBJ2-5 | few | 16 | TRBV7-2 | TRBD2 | CASSTRTSVQQETQYF | TGTGCCAGCAGCACCCGGACTAGCGTCCAACAAGAGACCCAGTACTTC
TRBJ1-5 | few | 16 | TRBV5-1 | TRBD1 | CASSIGQGGSGQPQHF | TGCGCCAGCAGCATCGGACAGGGAGGATCCGGCCAGCCCCAGCATTTT
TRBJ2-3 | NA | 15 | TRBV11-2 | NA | CASSLDRGITDTQYF | TGTGCCAGCAGCTTAGATCGAGGGATCACAGATACGCAGTATTTT
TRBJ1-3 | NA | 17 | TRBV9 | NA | CASSVDPGQASGNTIYF | TGTGCCAGCAGCGTAGACCCGGGACAAGCCTCTGGAAACACCATATATTTT
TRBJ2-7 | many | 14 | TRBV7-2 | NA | CASSPEVVAYEQYF | TGTGCCAGCAGCCCAGAAGTAGTTGCCTACGAGCAGTACTTC
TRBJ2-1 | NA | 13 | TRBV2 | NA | CASSAFRGNEQFF | TGTGCCAGCAGTGCATTCCGTGGGAATGAGCAGTTCTTC
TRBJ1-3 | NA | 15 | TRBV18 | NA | CASSPVAGSGNTIYF | TGTGCCAGCTCACCAGTTGCAGGGTCTGGAAACACCATATATTTT
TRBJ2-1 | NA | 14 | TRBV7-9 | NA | CASSLAGWYNEQFF | TGTGCCAGCAGCTTAGCGGGGTGGTACAATGAGCAGTTCTTC
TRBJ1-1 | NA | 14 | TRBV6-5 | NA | CASSYSRGFAEAFF | TGTGCCAGCAGTTACTCGAGGGGGTTCGCTGAAGCTTTCTTT
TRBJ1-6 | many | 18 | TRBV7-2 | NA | CASSLPDSYDTYNSPLHF | TGTGCCAGCAGCTTACCCGACTCCTACGACACCTATAATTCACCCCTCCACTTT
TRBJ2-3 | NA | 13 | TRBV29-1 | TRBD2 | CSAKGGGKDTQYF | TGCAGCGCGAAAGGCGGGGGGAAAGATACGCAGTATTTT
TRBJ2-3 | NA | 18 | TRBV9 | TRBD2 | CASSVWTSGGDSTDTQYF | TGTGCCAGCAGCGTATGGACTAGCGGGGGGGATAGCACAGATACGCAGTATTTT
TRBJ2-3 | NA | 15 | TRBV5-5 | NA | CASSGTGTPTDTQYF | TGTGCCAGCAGCGGGACCGGGACTCCAACAGATACGCAGTATTTT
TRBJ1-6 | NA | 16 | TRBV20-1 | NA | CSARSTRVPYNSPLHF | TGCAGTGCTAGGTCTACAAGAGTCCCCTATAATTCACCCCTCCACTTT
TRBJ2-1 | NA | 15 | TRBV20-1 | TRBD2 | CSASSPTSGRYEQFF | TGCAGTGCTAGCTCCCCGACTAGCGGGAGGTATGAGCAGTTCTTC